A selection of T cell receptor beta chains follows, all from one sample in a study of CD8+ T cells in alopecia areata. TCRdb's table, derived via immunoSEQ multiplex PCR, lists solely in-frame clones and lacks some. The repertoire holds roughly 120,000 clones, with less than 70% as singletons. Sequencing was done on a sample of CD4+ T cells sorted from blood. The receptors stem from a human donor in good health. Each CDR3 is given with its conserved first and last residue. A D gene is named only where the DNA matches it firmly. Clone sizes are given selectively: once, few, many, or a class where the clone is expanded.

>TRBJ1-2|.|.|TRBV5-1|12
CASSFTGDGYTF
TGCGCCAGCAGCTTTACGGGCGACGGCTACACCTTC
>TRBJ2-3|.|.|TRBV20-1|11
CSARDEVTQYF
TGCAGTGCTAGAGATGAGGTTACGCAGTATTTT
>TRBJ1-1|.|few|TRBV29-1|12
CSVLRGKTEAFF
TGCAGCGTTTTAAGGGGGAAAACTGAAGCTTTCTTT
>TRBJ2-7|.|.|TRBV30|14
CAWSTLGQGGEQYF
TGTGCCTGGAGTACGCTCGGCCAGGGCGGGGAGCAGTACTTC
>TRBJ1-4|TRBD1|.|TRBV30|14
CASTDKDRVEKLFF
TGTGCCTCCACGGATAAGGACAGGGTGGAAAAACTGTTTTTT
>TRBJ2-7|.|.|TRBV7-8|15
CASSRSQGSSYEQYF
TGTGCCAGCAGCCGCTCGCAGGGTAGCTCCTACGAGCAGTACTTC
>TRBJ2-1|TRBD2|.|TRBV30|12
CACPGGRYEQFF
TGTGCCTGTCCCGGGGGGAGGTATGAGCAGTTCTTC
>TRBJ1-2|.|once|TRBV9|14
CASSPRSGLDGYTF
TGTGCCAGCAGCCCCCGGTCAGGGTTGGATGGCTACACCTTC
>TRBJ2-3|TRBD1|.|TRBV9|16
CASSVRDRGNTDTQYF
TGTGCCAGCAGCGTGAGGGACAGGGGTAACACAGATACGCAGTATTTT
>TRBJ2-5|TRBD2|few|TRBV7-8|16
CASSSRFSAGEETQYF
TGTGCCAGCAGCTCCCGGTTTAGCGCGGGAGAAGAGACCCAGTACTTC